One TCR beta chain is described in this entry. Its antigen remains unidentified. Sequencing was performed with immunoSEQ multiplex PCR; in TCRdb, only in-frame clones are kept and a portion is missing. The sample has some 20,000 clones, roughly 73% seen once. This entry comes from a study of intratumoral heterogeneity in liver cancer. The study's findings and limits: A noted limitation was under-sampling of tumor-infiltrating lymphocytes.

Before surgical resection, these early-stage hepatocellular carcinoma patients received no treatment. Sampled areas showed no macroscopic necrosis or hemorrhage. CDR3 length: 16 residues. Germline V gene sequence: CDR1 SGHTA, CDR2 FQGNSA. The V segment lost 1 base and the J segment 8 bases; nucleotides outside the gene matches: 8. The receptor's source is an older woman with hepatocellular carcinoma. The chain couples TRBV7-2 to TRBJ2-1; 10 nucleotides match TRBD2. The sequencing used tumor-adjacent normal tissue, collected before any cancer treatment. CDR3 sequence (DNA): TGTGCCAGCAGCTTAGAAGGGGCTAGCGGGAGCCATGAGCAGTTCTTC. The encoded protein is CASSLEGASGSHEQFF.